This TCR beta chain originates from a study of T cells in Graves' hyperthyroidism and ophthalmopathy. RNA transcripts gave rise to amplified TCR beta CDR3 regions. First-round RT-PCR with HTBI primers amplified the TCR CDR3 region. TCRdb re-called the multiplex PCR reads with MiXCR, one entry per CDR3 protein. The sample holds fewer than 600,000 distinct CDR3 sequences, 11% to 15% seen once. This clonotype turned up a few times. Germline V gives CDR1 LNHDA, CDR2 SQIVND (reference sequence). V lost 3 bases and J lost 7, with 9 bases in between. CDR3 length: 12 amino acids. Stable hyperthyroidism: no ophthalmopathy progression over 18 months of follow-up. Hyperthyroidism was newly diagnosed in patients aged 18 to 65 (duration under 2 months).

Material for sequencing was blood. The receptor's source is a woman in her thirties or forties with Graves' hyperthyroidism. V and J are TRBV19 and TRBJ2-5, with D unresolved. This CDR3 reads CASSIDFGTQYF. CDR3 DNA: TGTGCCAGTAGTATTGACTTCGGGACCCAGTACTTC.